The present T cell receptor (beta chain) was sequenced within a study of blood T cell repertoires in COVID-19. Overall study: Both acute and convalescent COVID-19 samples were obtained from the United States, Italy and Spain. T cells, B-cell-depleted T cells, or PBMCs supplied cDNA or gDNA.

This CDR3 region has 15 residues. The germline V gene has CDR1 SGHAT and CDR2 FQNNGV. V lost 0 bases to trimming and J lost 0 bases, with 9 bases between them. About this clone: The same CDR3 arises from other DNA sequences in this sample as well.

Clones were sequenced by immunoSEQ multiplex PCR, and TCRdb holds only the in-frame ones, with some missing. Of roughly 400,000 clones in the sample, more than 80% are singletons; the top ten hold around 1.1%. Sequencing was carried out using PBMCs or T cells enriched from blood (not recorded which). J is TRBJ2-7 and V is TRBV11-2; D may be TRBD2 (5 bases). The sequence derives from a man aged 25-45 years who had recovered from COVID-19. CDR3 loop: CASSLDPGNSYEQYF. The CDR3 DNA reads as TGTGCCAGCAGCTTAGATCCGGGGAACTCCTACGAGCAGTACTTC.